This TCR beta chain appears in the sequencing data of a study of blood T cells in healthy people across ages (dated by TCRdb to 2015 to 2017). Regarding the study in general: In model experiments, template switching captured about one uniquely barcoded TCR beta cDNA molecule for every two T cells. Using deep sequencing normalized with unique cDNA molecular identifiers, the study measured how TCR beta repertoire diversity changes with age. The study analyzed two additional independent replicas of 1 million unique cDNA reads from the same blood draw for two donors, one aged 18 to 29 and one aged 80 or older. Donors of different ages were randomly distributed across sequencing lanes to avoid experimental bias. Donors were grouped into four age groups: young (average approximately 16 years), middle-aged (over 35), aged (roughly 62) and long-lived (around 80).

The CDR3 numbers 15 residues from cysteine through phenylalanine. Only the CDR3 DNA stays, 45 bases, in frame from base 1. CDR1 SNHLY and CDR2 FYNNEI are derived from the germline V gene. Overall study outcomes, separate from this receptor: Conclusive comparison of naive and antigen-experienced compartments was prevented by the profiling of bulk unsorted PBMCs. Observed TCR beta diversity correlated strongly with the percentage of naive T cells measured by flow cytometry. As age increased, observed TCR beta diversity per million T cells dropped in a roughly linear way, and a significant reduction was already evident by age 40. Total diversity estimates from one million sequenced T cells were considered lower bounds and underestimates. Compared with the aged group, more naive CD4+ T cells, fewer expanded clones and increased TCR diversity were shown by the long-lived group, suggesting age selection. Donor CMV infection status was unknown, potentially confounding age-related changes in expanded clonotypes.

This clonotype came up a few times. What this receptor recognizes is not known. A junction boundary mismatches the germline segment, possibly from a read error. Donors were a few dozen systemically healthy Caucasian individuals from Russia aged roughly 6 to 90 years. Each donor gave ten milliliters of peripheral blood, collected into EDTA-treated Vacutainer tubes. PBMCs were isolated by Ficoll-Paque density-gradient centrifugation, with at least 6 million obtained per sample. Trizol reagent was used to extract total RNA from the PBMCs, yielding at least 6 micrograms per sample. For every donor, an aliquot of PBMCs went through flow cytometry to measure the percentages of naive CD45RAhigh/CD27high T cells. The receptor library was made with 5' RACE. The sequencer listed for this sample is Illumina HiSeq 2500. A second PCR of about 6 to 11 cycles was run with a J-beta primer mix and a sample-barcoded 5' primer. A template-switch 5' adaptor carrying 12 random nucleotides introduced a unique molecular identifier onto each TCR beta cDNA molecule. Each sample yielded at least 2.5 million CDR3-containing paired-end reads. First-strand cDNA synthesis was performed from all RNA using the Mint cDNA synthesis kit, with priming by a TRBC-specific oligonucleotide. All cDNA was treated with uracil-DNA glycosylase and then went through a first 18-cycle PCR with the universal primers M1SS and BC2_uni_R. The study's own analysis went as follows. Each sample was normalized by randomly selecting 1 million high-quality reads, each carrying a distinct molecular identifier. Instead of being binned into consensus sequences, reads that shared molecular identifiers were thrown out. MiTCR, set to a Q25 quality threshold and the strictest error-elimination algorithm, was used for CDR3 identification, clonotype clustering and error correction. A nonparametric unseen species model with Euler transformation was used to estimate lower-bound total TCR beta diversity. TCRdb cleaned the public reads at Q25 with fastp, built clones with MiXCR and kept in-frame beta chains. Rows with a matching CDR3 protein are joined into one entry that keeps the most common DNA and genes. The V and J calls, along with clone size, are taken from TCRdb and not from the paper's own processing. The sample contains 1.5 million to 2 million distinct CDR3 sequences, roughly 27% of them found a single time. The top ten clonotypes cover about 7.7% of the sample.

Recombination connected TRBV2 to TRBJ2-4; the D gene identity is not certain. The specimen sequenced was blood. The receptor was isolated from a woman between 25 and 40 years old in good health. The DNA sequence follows: TGTGCCAGCAGTGAAGGGCAGCGAGCGACCTACGAGCAGTGCTTC. This yields the protein CASSEGQRATYEQCF.